Listed below are T cell receptor beta chains from one sample, sequenced in a study of blood T cell repertoires in COVID-19. Generated by immunoSEQ multiplex PCR, the TCRdb table keeps only in-frame clones and is missing some. This sample carries 70,000 to 100,000 clones, roughly 72% of them seen once, and the ten largest clones take around 23%. The sequenced sample consisted of peripheral blood. These receptors were obtained from an older woman in a cohort sampled during active or convalescent COVID-19. Each CDR3 is given with its conserved first and last residue. Fields, in order: V gene, clone size, D gene, J gene, CDR3 protein, CDR3 DNA. D genes are given only for firm matches. Expanded clones get a size class; other rows say once, few or many, or leave the size out.

V: TRBV3-1/TRBV3-2
size: once
D: NA
J: TRBJ1-1
CDR3: CASSSLTQDEAFF
DNA: TGTGCCAGCAGCTCTTTGACACAGGACGAAGCTTTCTTT

V: TRBV27
size: NA
D: NA
J: TRBJ2-5
CDR3: CASSTGFGETQYF
DNA: TGTGCCAGCAGTACAGGGTTTGGAGAGACCCAGTACTTC

V: TRBV30
size: NA
D: NA
J: TRBJ1-1
CDR3: CAWSLKVGQYTEAFF
DNA: TGTGCCTGGAGTCTTAAGGTTGGACAGTACACTGAAGCTTTCTTT

V: TRBV5-1
size: few
D: TRBD1
J: TRBJ1-1
CDR3: CASSLGPQGDTEAFF
DNA: TGCGCCAGCAGCTTGGGACCACAGGGGGACACTGAAGCTTTCTTT

V: TRBV7-9
size: NA
D: NA
J: TRBJ2-7
CDR3: CASSLWQGAYEQYF
DNA: TGTGCCAGCAGCTTGTGGCAGGGCGCCTACGAGCAGTACTTC

V: TRBV3-1/TRBV3-2
size: few
D: NA
J: TRBJ1-3
CDR3: CASSQGRVGVAGNTIYF
DNA: TGTGCCAGCAGCCAAGGGAGGGTGGGGGTTGCTGGAAACACCATATATTTT

V: TRBV5-1
size: once
D: NA
J: TRBJ2-2
CDR3: CASSSLIGGTGELFF
DNA: TGCGCCAGCAGCTCTCTGATCGGGGGCACCGGGGAGCTGTTTTTT

V: TRBV4-3
size: once
D: TRBD1
J: TRBJ2-3
CDR3: CASSQDLDRGTDTQYF
DNA: TGCGCCAGCAGCCAAGACCTCGACAGGGGCACAGATACGCAGTATTTT

V: TRBV7-9
size: few
D: NA
J: TRBJ2-7
CDR3: CASSFVTSYEQYF
DNA: TGTGCCAGCAGCTTTGTAACTAGCTACGAGCAGTACTTC

V: TRBV6-5
size: NA
D: NA
J: TRBJ2-2
CDR3: CASKTGVTGELFF
DNA: TGTGCCAGCAAGACAGGCGTCACCGGGGAGCTGTTTTTT

V: TRBV12-3/TRBV12-4
size: once
D: NA
J: TRBJ1-3
CDR3: CASSPSGNTIYF
DNA: TGTGCCAGCAGCCCCTCGGGAAACACCATATATTTT

V: TRBV6-5
size: NA
D: NA
J: TRBJ2-7
CDR3: CASSPTATHYEQYF
DNA: TGTGCCAGCAGCCCGACAGCTACGCACTACGAGCAGTACTTC

V: TRBV27
size: NA
D: TRBD1
J: TRBJ2-7
CDR3: CASSPWTGASYEQYF
DNA: TGTGCCAGCAGTCCCTGGACAGGGGCATCCTACGAGCAGTACTTC

V: TRBV28
size: once
D: NA
J: TRBJ1-6
CDR3: CASSFLVFQGDSPLHF
DNA: TGTGCCAGCAGTTTCCTCGTCTTCCAGGGTGATTCACCCCTCCACTTT

V: TRBV5-1
size: NA
D: TRBD1
J: TRBJ1-2
CDR3: CASSWTTHDLSRDRGLKDGYTF
DNA: TGCGCCAGCAGCTGGACTACACATGACCTGTCCCGGGACAGGGGGCTAAAGGATGGCTACACCTTC

V: TRBV5-4
size: few
D: NA
J: TRBJ1-5
CDR3: CASSFFGQPQHF
DNA: TGTGCCAGCAGCTTCTTCGGTCAGCCCCAGCATTTT

V: TRBV25-1
size: NA
D: NA
J: TRBJ2-1
CDR3: CASSELGENNEQFF
DNA: TGTGCCAGCAGTGAGCTAGGGGAAAACAATGAGCAGTTCTTC

V: TRBV27
size: NA
D: NA
J: TRBJ2-1
CDR3: CASRSTGPSEQFF
DNA: TGTGCCAGCCGCTCCACAGGGCCCAGTGAGCAGTTCTTC

V: TRBV6-5
size: NA
D: NA
J: TRBJ2-7
CDR3: CASRRFQDSNYEQYF
DNA: TGTGCCAGCCGACGGTTCCAGGACAGTAACTACGAGCAGTACTTC

V: TRBV9
size: many
D: NA
J: TRBJ1-3
CDR3: CASSVVGDFGNTIYF
DNA: TGTGCCAGCAGCGTAGTAGGGGACTTTGGAAACACCATATATTTT

V: TRBV18
size: once
D: NA
J: TRBJ2-2
CDR3: CASSPPILRNTGELFF
DNA: TGTGCCAGCTCACCTCCGATCCTACGGAACACCGGGGAGCTGTTTTTT

V: TRBV5-1
size: once
D: TRBD1
J: TRBJ1-4
CDR3: CASSLGQGDGEKLFF
DNA: TGCGCCAGCAGCTTAGGACAGGGGGACGGTGAAAAACTGTTTTTT

V: TRBV27
size: few
D: NA
J: TRBJ1-1
CDR3: CASSLLPPGTEAFF
DNA: TGTGCCAGCAGTTTACTGCCCCCCGGCACTGAAGCTTTCTTT

V: TRBV5-4
size: NA
D: NA
J: TRBJ2-4
CDR3: CASSLRGSKNIQYF
DNA: TGTGCCAGCAGCTTGCGAGGATCCAAAAACATTCAGTACTTC

V: TRBV18
size: many
D: NA
J: TRBJ2-7
CDR3: CASSPQQGYEQYF
DNA: TGTGCCAGCTCACCACAACAGGGCTACGAGCAGTACTTC

V: TRBV29-1
size: once
D: TRBD1
J: TRBJ2-4
CDR3: CSGALTGSDIQYF
DNA: TGCAGCGGGGCCCTGACAGGGTCCGACATTCAGTACTTC

V: TRBV2
size: NA
D: NA
J: TRBJ1-1
CDR3: CASSYLEVTGSDTEAFF
DNA: TGTGCCAGCAGCTACCTCGAAGTTACAGGGTCCGACACTGAAGCTTTCTTT

V: TRBV5-6
size: NA
D: TRBD1
J: TRBJ1-3
CDR3: CASSVDRVPGNTIYF
DNA: TGTGCCAGCAGCGTAGACAGGGTCCCTGGAAACACCATATATTTT

V: TRBV29-1
size: NA
D: TRBD1
J: TRBJ1-4
CDR3: CSVPGGVGEKLFF
DNA: TGCAGCGTGCCAGGGGGCGTAGGTGAAAAACTGTTTTTT

V: TRBV6-2/TRBV6-3
size: NA
D: TRBD1
J: TRBJ1-5
CDR3: CASSRTGERQPQHF
DNA: TGTGCCAGCAGTAGGACAGGGGAACGACAGCCCCAGCATTTT

V: TRBV7-9
size: NA
D: TRBD2
J: TRBJ2-1
CDR3: CASSSLSLAGGSSYNEQFF
DNA: TGTGCCAGCAGCTCCCTCTCGCTAGCGGGGGGAAGCTCCTACAATGAGCAGTTCTTC

V: TRBV4-2
size: NA
D: NA
J: TRBJ2-7
CDR3: CASSQGGSRPDRKITYEQYF
DNA: TGTGCCAGCAGCCAAGGAGGTTCCCGTCCGGACAGAAAAATTACCTACGAGCAGTACTTC

V: TRBV12-3/TRBV12-4
size: NA
D: NA
J: TRBJ1-1
CDR3: CASSLGIPTAFF
DNA: TGTGCCAGCAGTTTAGGAATCCCTACGGCTTTCTTT

V: TRBV7-9
size: NA
D: NA
J: TRBJ2-2
CDR3: CATPRGAANTGELFF
DNA: TGTGCCACCCCCCGGGGGGCGGCGAACACCGGGGAGCTGTTTTTT

V: TRBV27
size: few
D: NA
J: TRBJ2-3
CDR3: CASSPSTDTQYF
DNA: TGTGCCAGCAGCCCTAGCACAGATACGCAGTATTTT

V: TRBV7-9
size: NA
D: NA
J: TRBJ2-1
CDR3: CASSLSGPSLRFF
DNA: TGTGCCAGCAGCTTAAGCGGACCCTCCCTTCGGTTCTTC

V: TRBV3-1/TRBV3-2
size: NA
D: NA
J: TRBJ1-1
CDR3: CASGGYTEAFF
DNA: TGTGCCAGCGGAGGTTACACTGAAGCTTTCTTT

V: TRBV29-1
size: NA
D: TRBD2
J: TRBJ2-7
CDR3: CSVEGAGGLGSYEQYF
DNA: TGCAGCGTTGAAGGAGCGGGGGGGCTAGGATCCTACGAGCAGTACTTC

V: TRBV5-3
size: few
D: TRBD2
J: TRBJ2-1
CDR3: CARSLRVLAGGPVGNEQFF
DNA: TGTGCCAGAAGCTTGAGGGTTCTAGCGGGGGGGCCTGTCGGCAATGAGCAGTTCTTC

V: TRBV5-1
size: NA
D: TRBD1
J: TRBJ1-2
CDR3: CASNTGGAYGYTF
DNA: TGCGCCAGCAACACAGGGGGCGCCTATGGCTACACCTTC

V: TRBV2
size: NA
D: TRBD2
J: TRBJ2-1
CDR3: CASRVLAGVFDEQFF
DNA: TGTGCCAGCAGGGTACTAGCGGGGGTTTTCGATGAGCAGTTCTTC

V: TRBV7-3
size: NA
D: NA
J: TRBJ2-7
CDR3: CASSLDSSYEQYF
DNA: TGTGCCAGCAGCTTGGACAGTTCCTACGAGCAGTACTTC

V: TRBV18
size: NA
D: NA
J: TRBJ2-1
CDR3: CASSPEIAPERQFF
DNA: TGTGCCAGCTCACCAGAGATAGCCCCGGAGCGGCAGTTCTTC

V: TRBV10-3
size: NA
D: TRBD2
J: TRBJ2-5
CDR3: CAIRVSGGETQYF
DNA: TGTGCCATCAGGGTCAGCGGGGGTGAGACCCAGTACTTC

V: TRBV16
size: NA
D: NA
J: TRBJ1-5
CDR3: CASSQSTPGQSNQPQHF
DNA: TGTGCCAGCAGCCAATCTACACCGGGACAAAGCAATCAGCCCCAGCATTTT

V: TRBV4-1
size: NA
D: TRBD1
J: TRBJ1-2
CDR3: CASSPFNDRGDYGYTF
DNA: TGCGCCAGCAGCCCCTTTAACGACAGGGGGGACTATGGCTACACCTTC